This passage covers 4 T cell receptor beta chains from one sample sequenced in a study of T cells expressing NK-cell markers. No DNA is given; TCRdb re-called the 5' RACE reads and lists each CDR3 protein once. The ten most abundant clones cover 7.3% of a sample with roughly 420,000 distinct CDR3 sequences. The sample was blood T cells: a sorted CD56 or NKG2C T cell subset, CD4+ or CD8+ T cells, or bulk PBMC T cells (not recorded which). All receptors derive from a woman between 18 and 69 years old in good health.

The rearrangement uses TRBV29-1 and TRBJ2-1; TCRdb picks TRBD2, but there is no DNA to check that call. Germline CDR1 reads SQVTM; CDR2 reads ANQGSEA. This CDR3 has 15 amino acids. The chain's CDR3 is CSVSGTSGRRDEQFF.

The CDR3 region is CASSFFGAGGPREQFF. The chain links TRBV11-2 to TRBJ2-1; TCRdb selects TRBD2, and the lack of DNA leaves this call unchecked. This CDR3 is built from 16 residues. Germline V gene lookup returns CDR1 SGHAT and CDR2 FQNNGV.

This chain links TRBV20-1 with TRBJ1-3. Looked up from germline, CDR1 is DFQATT and CDR2 is SNEGSKA (reference sequence). This CDR3 spans 13 amino acids. The CDR3 reads CSASRTTGNTIYF.

This CDR3 reads CASSVGIPYNEQFF. The gene calls are TRBV9 and TRBJ2-1. CDR1 is SGDLS and CDR2 is YYNGEE in the germline V gene. The CDR3 consists of 14 residues. Drawing the rest from reference TRBV9 and TRBJ2-1, the complete variable domain is DSGVTQTPKHLITATGQRVTLRCSPRSGDLSVYWYQQSLDQGLQFLIQYYNGEERAKGNILERFSAQQFPDLHSELNLSSLELGDSALYFCASSVGIPYNEQFFGPGTRLTVL.